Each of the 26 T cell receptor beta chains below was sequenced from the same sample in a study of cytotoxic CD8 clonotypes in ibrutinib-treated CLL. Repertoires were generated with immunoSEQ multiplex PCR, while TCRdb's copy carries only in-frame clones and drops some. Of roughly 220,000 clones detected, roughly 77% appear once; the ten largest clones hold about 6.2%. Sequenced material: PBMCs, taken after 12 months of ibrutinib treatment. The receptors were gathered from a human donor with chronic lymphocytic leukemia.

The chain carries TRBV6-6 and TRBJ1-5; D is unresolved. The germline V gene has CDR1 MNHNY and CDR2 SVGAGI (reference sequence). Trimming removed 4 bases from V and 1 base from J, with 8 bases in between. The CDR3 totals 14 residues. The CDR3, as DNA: TGTGCCAGCAGTTTAGGTGAGAGCAATCAGCCCCAGCATTTT. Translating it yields CASSLGESNQPQHF.

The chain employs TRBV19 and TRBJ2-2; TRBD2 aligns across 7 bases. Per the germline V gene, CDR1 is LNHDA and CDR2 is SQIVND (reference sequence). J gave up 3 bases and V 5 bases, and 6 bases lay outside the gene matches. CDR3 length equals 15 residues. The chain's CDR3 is CASSRGDSDTGELFF. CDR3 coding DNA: TGTGCCAGTAGTCGGGGGGATTCCGACACCGGGGAGCTGTTTTTT.

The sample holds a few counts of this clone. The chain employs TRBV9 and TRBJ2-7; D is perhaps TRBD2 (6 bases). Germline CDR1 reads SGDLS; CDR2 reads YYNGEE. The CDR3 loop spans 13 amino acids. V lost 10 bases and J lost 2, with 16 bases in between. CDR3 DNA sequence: TGTGCCTCAGGCCCTAGCGACCCCTACGAGCAGTACTTC. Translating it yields CASGPSDPYEQYF.

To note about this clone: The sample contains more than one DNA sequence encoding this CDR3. In nucleotides, the CDR3 is TGCGCCAGCAGCTTGGCCGCAGGCACAGATACGCAGTATTTT. Protein: CASSLAAGTDTQYF. The rearrangement joins TRBV5-1 to TRBJ2-3, with no clear D. CDR1 and CDR2 from the germline V gene are SGHRS and YFSETQ. Trimming cost V 0 bases and J 1 base, with 6 bases left between them. The CDR3 extends over 14 amino acids.

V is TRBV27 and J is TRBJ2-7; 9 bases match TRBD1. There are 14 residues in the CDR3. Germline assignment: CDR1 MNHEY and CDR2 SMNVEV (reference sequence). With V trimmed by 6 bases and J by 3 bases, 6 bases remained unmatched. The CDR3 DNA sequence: TGTGCCAGCAGCCTCCGGGACAGGGACTACGAGCAGTACTTC. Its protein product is CASSLRDRDYEQYF.

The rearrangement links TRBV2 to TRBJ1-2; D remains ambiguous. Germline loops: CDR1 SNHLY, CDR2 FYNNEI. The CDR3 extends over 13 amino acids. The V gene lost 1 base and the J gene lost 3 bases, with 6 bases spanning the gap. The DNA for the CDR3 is TGTGCCAGCAGTGAAGGGGGTGACTATGGCTACACCTTC. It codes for CASSEGGDYGYTF.

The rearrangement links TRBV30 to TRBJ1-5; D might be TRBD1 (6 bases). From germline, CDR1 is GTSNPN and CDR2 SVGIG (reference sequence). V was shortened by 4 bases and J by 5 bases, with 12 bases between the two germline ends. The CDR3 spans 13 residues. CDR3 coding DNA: TGTGCCTGGACTAGGACAGTCGATCAGCCCCAGCATTTT. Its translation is CAWTRTVDQPQHF.

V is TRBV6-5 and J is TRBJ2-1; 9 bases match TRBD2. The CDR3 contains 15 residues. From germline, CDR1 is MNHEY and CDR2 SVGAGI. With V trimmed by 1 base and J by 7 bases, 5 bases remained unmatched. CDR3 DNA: TGTGCCAGCAGTTACTTTAGCGGGAGATCAAATGAGCAGTTCTTC. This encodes CASSYFSGRSNEQFF.

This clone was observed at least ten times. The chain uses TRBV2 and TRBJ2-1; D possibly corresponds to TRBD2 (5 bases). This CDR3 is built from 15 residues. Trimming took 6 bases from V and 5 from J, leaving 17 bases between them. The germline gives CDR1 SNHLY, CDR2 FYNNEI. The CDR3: CASRFTREIDNEQFF. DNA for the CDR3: TGTGCCAGCAGATTCACTAGGGAGATCGACAATGAGCAGTTCTTC.

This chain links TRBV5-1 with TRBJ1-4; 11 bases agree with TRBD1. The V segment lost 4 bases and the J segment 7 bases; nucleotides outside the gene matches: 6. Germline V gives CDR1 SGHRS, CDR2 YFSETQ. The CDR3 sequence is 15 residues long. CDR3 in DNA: TGCGCCAGCAGCCCGGGGACAGGGGGGTTTGAAAAACTGTTTTTT. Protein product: CASSPGTGGFEKLFF.

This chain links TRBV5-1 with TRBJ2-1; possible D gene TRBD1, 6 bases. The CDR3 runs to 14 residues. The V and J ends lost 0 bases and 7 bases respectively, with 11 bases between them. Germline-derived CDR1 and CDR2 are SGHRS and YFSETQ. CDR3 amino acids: CASSLATGQNEQFF. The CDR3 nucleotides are TGCGCCAGCAGCTTGGCCACAGGGCAGAATGAGCAGTTCTTC.

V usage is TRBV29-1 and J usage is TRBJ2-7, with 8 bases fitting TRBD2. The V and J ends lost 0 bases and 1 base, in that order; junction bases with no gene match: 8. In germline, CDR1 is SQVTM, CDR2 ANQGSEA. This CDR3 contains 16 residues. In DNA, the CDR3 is TGCAGCGTTGAAGATCAGGAGCGGGGGTTTTCCTACGAGCAGTACTTC. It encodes CSVEDQERGFSYEQYF.

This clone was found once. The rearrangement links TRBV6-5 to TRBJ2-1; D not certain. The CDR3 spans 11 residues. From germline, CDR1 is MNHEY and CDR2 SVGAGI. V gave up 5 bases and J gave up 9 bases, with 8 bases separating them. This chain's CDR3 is CASSTPLEQFF. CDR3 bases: TGTGCCAGCAGTACTCCTCTTGAGCAGTTCTTC.

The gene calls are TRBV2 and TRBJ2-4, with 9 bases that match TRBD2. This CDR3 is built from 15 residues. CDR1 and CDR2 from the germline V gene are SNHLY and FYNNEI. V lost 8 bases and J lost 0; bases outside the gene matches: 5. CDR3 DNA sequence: TGTGCCAGCGGAGCGGGAGGACAAGCCAAAAACATTCAGTACTTC. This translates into CASGAGGQAKNIQYF. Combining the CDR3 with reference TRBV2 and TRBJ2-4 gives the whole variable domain EPEVTQTPSHQVTQMGQEVILRCVPISNHLYFYWYRQILGQKVEFLVSFYNNEISEKSEIFDDQFSVERPDGSNFTLKIRSTKLEDSAMYFCASGAGGQAKNIQYFGAGTRLSVL.

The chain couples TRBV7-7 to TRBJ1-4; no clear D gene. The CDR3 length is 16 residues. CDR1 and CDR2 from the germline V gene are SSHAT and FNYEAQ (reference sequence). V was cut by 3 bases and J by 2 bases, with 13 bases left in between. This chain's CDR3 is CASSFGPIGTNEKLFF. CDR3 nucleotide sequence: TGTGCCAGCAGCTTCGGACCGATTGGCACTAATGAAAAACTGTTTTTT.

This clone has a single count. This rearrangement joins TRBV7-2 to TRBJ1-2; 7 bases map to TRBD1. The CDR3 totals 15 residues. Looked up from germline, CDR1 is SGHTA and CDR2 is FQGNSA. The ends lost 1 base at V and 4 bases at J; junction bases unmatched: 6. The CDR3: CASSLVRQGGYGYTF. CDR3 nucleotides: TGTGCCAGCAGCTTAGTAAGACAGGGTGGCTATGGCTACACCTTC.

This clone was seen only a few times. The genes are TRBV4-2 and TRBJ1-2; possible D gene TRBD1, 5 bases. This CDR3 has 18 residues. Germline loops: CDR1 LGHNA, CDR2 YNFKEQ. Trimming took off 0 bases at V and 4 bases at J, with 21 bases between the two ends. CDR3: CASSQDRPPGPAFYGYTF. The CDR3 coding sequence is TGTGCCAGCAGCCAAGATCGCCCCCCGGGACCCGCGTTCTATGGCTACACCTTC.

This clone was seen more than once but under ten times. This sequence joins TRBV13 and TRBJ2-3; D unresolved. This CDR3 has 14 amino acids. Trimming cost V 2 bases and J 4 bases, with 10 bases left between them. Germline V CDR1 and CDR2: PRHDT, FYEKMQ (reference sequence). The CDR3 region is CASSLRRTADTQYF. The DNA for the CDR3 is TGTGCCAGCAGCTTACGAAGGACGGCAGATACGCAGTATTTT.

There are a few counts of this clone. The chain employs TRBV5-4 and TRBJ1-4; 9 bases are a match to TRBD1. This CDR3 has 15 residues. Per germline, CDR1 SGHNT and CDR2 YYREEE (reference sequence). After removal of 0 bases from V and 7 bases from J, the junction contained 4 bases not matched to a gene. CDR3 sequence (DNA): TGTGCCAGCAGCTTGGGGGGACAGGGACCTGAAAAACTGTTTTTT. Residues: CASSLGGQGPEKLFF.

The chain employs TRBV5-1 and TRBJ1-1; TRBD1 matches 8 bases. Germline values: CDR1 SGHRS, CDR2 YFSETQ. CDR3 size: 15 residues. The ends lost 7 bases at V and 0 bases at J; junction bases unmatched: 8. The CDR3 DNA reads TGCGCCAGCGGCGAGGACAGGGTAGTGAACACTGAAGCTTTCTTT. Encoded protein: CASGEDRVVNTEAFF.

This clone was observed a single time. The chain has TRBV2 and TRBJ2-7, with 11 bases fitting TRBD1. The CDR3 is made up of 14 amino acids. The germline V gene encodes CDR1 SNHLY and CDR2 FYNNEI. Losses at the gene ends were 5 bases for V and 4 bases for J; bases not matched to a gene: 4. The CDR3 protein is CASSSGTGGYEQYF. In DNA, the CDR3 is TGTGCCAGCAGTTCCGGGACAGGGGGTTACGAGCAGTACTTC.

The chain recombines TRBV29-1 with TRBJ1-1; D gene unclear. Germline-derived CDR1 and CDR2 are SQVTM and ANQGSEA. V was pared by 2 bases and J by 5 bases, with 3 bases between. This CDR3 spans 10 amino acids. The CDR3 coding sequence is TGCAGCGTTGAATCGACTGAAGCTTTCTTT. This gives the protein CSVESTEAFF.

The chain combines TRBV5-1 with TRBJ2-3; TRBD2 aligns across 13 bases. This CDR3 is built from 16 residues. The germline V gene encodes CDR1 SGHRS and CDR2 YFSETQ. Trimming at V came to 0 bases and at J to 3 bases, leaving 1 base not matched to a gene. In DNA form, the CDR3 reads TGCGCCAGCAGCTTGGTGGGACTAGCGGGAACAGATACGCAGTATTTT. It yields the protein CASSLVGLAGTDTQYF.

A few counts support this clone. CDR3 region: CASSSQARGNTEAFF. The CDR3 DNA is TGTGCCAGCAGTTCCCAGGCCAGGGGGAACACTGAAGCTTTCTTT. The rearrangement uses TRBV28 and TRBJ1-1, with a possible D match to TRBD1 (6 bases). V dropped 4 bases and J dropped 1 base, with 13 bases sitting between them. The CDR3 runs to 15 residues. Per germline, CDR1 MDHEN and CDR2 SYDVKM.

The CDR3 loop reads CASSSRTGAAYGYTF. CDR3 in DNA: TGCGCCAGCAGCTCTAGAACAGGGGCTGCCTATGGCTACACCTTC. The chain links TRBV5-1 to TRBJ1-2; 7 bases match TRBD1. The CDR3 consists of 15 residues. Germline V gene sequence: CDR1 SGHRS, CDR2 YFSETQ. Unmatched junction bases numbered 9, after V lost 3 bases and J lost 4 bases.

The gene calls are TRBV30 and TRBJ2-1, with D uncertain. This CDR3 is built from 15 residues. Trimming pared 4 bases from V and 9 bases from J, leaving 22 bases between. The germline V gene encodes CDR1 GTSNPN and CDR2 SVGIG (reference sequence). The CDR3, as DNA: TGTGCCTGGACTAATCCCGGAGTCCGGGTGGGTGAGCAGTTCTTC. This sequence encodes CAWTNPGVRVGEQFF.